These 6 T cell receptor beta chains came from one sample sequenced in a study of cytomegalovirus exposure and HLA in healthy donors. In the PCR, 60 Vbeta and 13 Jbeta primers were used. Here immunoSEQ multiplex PCR was the method, and the copy in TCRdb shows in-frame clones only, minus some. Of about 250,000 clones in the sample, roughly two thirds were seen once. The sample comprised PBMCs. The origin of the receptors is a female donor in good health and CMV-seronegative.

The chain couples TRBV7-8 to TRBJ2-1, with TRBD2 identical over 10 bases. CDR3 length equals 12 residues. Germline V lookup: CDR1 SGHVS, CDR2 FQNEAQ. Trimming cost V 0 bases and J 14 bases; bases outside gene matches: 1. Here the CDR3 reads CASSLAGTSEFF. CDR3 bases: TGTGCCAGCAGCTTAGCCGGGACTAGCGAGTTCTTC.

The gene calls are TRBV2 and TRBJ2-7, with 11 positions matching TRBD2. The CDR3 is 15 amino acids. Per the germline V gene, CDR1 is SNHLY and CDR2 is FYNNEI. V lost 7 bases to trimming and J lost 0 bases; unmatched junction nucleotides: 5. The CDR3 bases are TGTGCCAGCATGTTAGCGGGAGGGAGCTCCTACGAGCAGTACTTC. It yields the protein CASMLAGGSSYEQYF.

On this clone itself: The germline gene is not matched at one end of the junction; a read error may be the cause. The J gene is TRBJ2-1, the V gene TRBV7-8, with a tentative D call TRBD2 (6 bases). The CDR3 is 17 residues long. Germline loops: CDR1 SGHVS, CDR2 FQNEAQ. CDR3 nucleotides: TGTGCCAGCAGCCTAGCAAAAATTAGCGGAGGGGACAATGAGCAGTTCTTC. Protein sequence: CASSLAKISGGDNEQFF.

The chain is built from TRBV15 and TRBJ1-2, with D maybe TRBD1 (6 bases). The CDR3 is made up of 15 amino acids. The germline gives CDR1 LNHNV, CDR2 YYDKDF (reference sequence). V lost 4 bases and J 4 bases, leaving 16 bases between the germline ends. The chain's CDR3 is CATSTGGAAVYGYTF. The CDR3 DNA reads TGTGCCACCAGCACGGGGGGGGCAGCGGTCTATGGCTACACCTTC.

This clone has more than one count but fewer than ten. The chain couples TRBV6-6 to TRBJ1-2, with TRBD1 matching over 8 bases. V trimming: 2 bases; J trimming: 7 bases; junction bases outside the gene matches: 6. CDR3 length equals 14 residues. Germline V gene data show CDR1 as MNHNY and CDR2 as SVGAGI (reference sequence). CDR3 sequence reads: CASSYNGGQGGYTF. Here the CDR3 DNA reads TGTGCCAGCAGTTACAACGGCGGACAGGGTGGCTACACCTTC.

V usage is TRBV7-9 and J usage is TRBJ1-2, with D unresolved. The CDR3 is 13 residues long. V dropped 1 base and J dropped 5 bases, with 8 bases sitting between them. Germline V gives CDR1 SEHNR, CDR2 FQNEAQ (reference sequence). CDR3 sequence reads: CASSLGARYGYTF. For the CDR3, the DNA is TGTGCCAGCAGCTTAGGGGCCCGTTATGGCTACACCTTC.